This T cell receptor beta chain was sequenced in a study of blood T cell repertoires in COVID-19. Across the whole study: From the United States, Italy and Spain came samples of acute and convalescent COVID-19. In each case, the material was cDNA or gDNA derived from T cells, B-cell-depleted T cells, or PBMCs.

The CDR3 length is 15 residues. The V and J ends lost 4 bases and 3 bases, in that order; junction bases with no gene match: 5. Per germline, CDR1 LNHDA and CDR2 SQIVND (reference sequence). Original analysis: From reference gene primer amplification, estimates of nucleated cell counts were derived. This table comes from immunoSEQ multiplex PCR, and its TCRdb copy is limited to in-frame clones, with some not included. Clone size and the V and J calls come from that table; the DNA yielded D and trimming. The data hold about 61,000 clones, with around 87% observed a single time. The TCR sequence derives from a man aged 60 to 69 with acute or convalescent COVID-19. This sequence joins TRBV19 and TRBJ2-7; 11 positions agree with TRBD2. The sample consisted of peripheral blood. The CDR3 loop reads CASSTTSGGVYEQYF. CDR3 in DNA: TGTGCCAGTAGTACCACTAGCGGGGGAGTCTACGAGCAGTACTTC.